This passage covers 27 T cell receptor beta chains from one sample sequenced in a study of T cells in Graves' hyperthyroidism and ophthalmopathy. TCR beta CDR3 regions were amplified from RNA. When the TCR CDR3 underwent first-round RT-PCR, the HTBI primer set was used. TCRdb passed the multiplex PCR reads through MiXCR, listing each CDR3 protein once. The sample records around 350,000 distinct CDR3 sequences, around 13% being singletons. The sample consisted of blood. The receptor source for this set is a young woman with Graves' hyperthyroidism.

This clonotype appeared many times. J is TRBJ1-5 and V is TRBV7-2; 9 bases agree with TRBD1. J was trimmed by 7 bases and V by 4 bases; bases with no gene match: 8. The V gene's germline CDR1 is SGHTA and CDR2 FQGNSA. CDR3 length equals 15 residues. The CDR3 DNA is TGTGCCAGCAGCTCTTGGACAGGGGAGGTACAGCCCCAGCATTTT. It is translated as CASSSWTGEVQPQHF.

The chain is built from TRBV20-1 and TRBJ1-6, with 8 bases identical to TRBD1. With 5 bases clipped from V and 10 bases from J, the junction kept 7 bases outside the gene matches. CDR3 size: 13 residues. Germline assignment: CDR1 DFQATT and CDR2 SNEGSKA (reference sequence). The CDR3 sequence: CSAAGQGQSPLHF. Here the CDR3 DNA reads TGCAGTGCTGCCGGACAGGGCCAATCACCCCTCCACTTT.

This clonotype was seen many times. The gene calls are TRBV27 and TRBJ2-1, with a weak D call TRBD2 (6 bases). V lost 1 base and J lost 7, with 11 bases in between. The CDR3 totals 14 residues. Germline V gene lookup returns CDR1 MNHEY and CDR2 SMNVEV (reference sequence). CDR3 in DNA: TGTGCCAGCAGTTTATGGGGCGGGATAAATGAGCAGTTCTTC. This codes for CASSLWGGINEQFF.

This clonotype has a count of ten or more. The CDR3: CSARKMGQSLSNQPQHF. The CDR3 DNA is TGCAGTGCTAGAAAGATGGGACAGTCCTTAAGCAATCAGCCCCAGCATTTT. V is TRBV20-1 and J is TRBJ1-5; 7 bases agree with TRBD1. Trimming cost V 2 bases and J 1 base; bases outside gene matches: 11. This CDR3 contains 17 residues. Germline CDR1 and CDR2: DFQATT and SNEGSKA (reference sequence).

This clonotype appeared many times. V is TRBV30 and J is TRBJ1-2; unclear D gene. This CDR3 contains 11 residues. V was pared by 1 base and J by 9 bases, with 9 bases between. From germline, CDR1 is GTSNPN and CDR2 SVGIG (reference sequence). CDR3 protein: CAWSDSVSYTF. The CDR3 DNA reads TGTGCCTGGAGTGACTCCGTCAGCTACACCTTC. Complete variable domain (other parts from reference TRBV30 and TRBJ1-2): SQTIHQWPATLVQPVGSPLSLECTVEGTSNPNLYWYRQAAGRGLQLLFYSVGIGQISSEVPQNLSASRPQDRQFILSSKKLLLSDSGFYLCAWSDSVSYTFGSGTRLTVV.

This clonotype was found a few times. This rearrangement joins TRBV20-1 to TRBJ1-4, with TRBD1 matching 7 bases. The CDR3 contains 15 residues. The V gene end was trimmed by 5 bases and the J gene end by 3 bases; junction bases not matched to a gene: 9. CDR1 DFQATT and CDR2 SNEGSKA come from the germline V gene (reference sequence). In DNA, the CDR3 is TGCAGTGCTGGACGACAGGGCGGGTCTAATGAAAAACTGTTTTTT. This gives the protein CSAGRQGGSNEKLFF.

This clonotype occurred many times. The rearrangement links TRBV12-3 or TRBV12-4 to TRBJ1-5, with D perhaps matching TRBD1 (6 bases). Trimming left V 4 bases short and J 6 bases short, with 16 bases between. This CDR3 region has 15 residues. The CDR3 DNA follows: TGTGCCAGCAGTTCCCCGACAGGTCTTTTTCAGCCCCAGCATTTT. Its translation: CASSSPTGLFQPQHF.

The CDR3 DNA reads TGTGCCAGCAGCTTAATTCCCCCGGGACTAGCGTTCAACGAGCAGTACTTC. Residues: CASSLIPPGLAFNEQYF. V gene TRBV7-3 combines with J gene TRBJ2-7; 10 bases fit TRBD2. CDR1 is SGHTA, CDR2 FQGTGA, per germline. The CDR3 is made up of 17 amino acids. J gave up 5 bases and V 1 base, and 11 bases lay outside the gene matches.

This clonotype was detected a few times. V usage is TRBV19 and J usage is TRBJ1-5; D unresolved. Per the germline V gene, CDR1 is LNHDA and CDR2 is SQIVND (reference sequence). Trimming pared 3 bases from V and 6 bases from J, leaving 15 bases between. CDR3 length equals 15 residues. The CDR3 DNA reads TGTGCCAGTAGTATTTCGGCAGGAGGGTCTCAGCCCCAGCATTTT. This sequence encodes CASSISAGGSQPQHF.

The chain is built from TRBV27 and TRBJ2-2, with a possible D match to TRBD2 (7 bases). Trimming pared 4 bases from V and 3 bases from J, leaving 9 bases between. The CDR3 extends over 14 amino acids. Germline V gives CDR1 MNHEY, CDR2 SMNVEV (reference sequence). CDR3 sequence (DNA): TGTGCCAGCAGTTCGGGGGGCTACACCGGGGAGCTGTTTTTT. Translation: CASSSGGYTGELFF.

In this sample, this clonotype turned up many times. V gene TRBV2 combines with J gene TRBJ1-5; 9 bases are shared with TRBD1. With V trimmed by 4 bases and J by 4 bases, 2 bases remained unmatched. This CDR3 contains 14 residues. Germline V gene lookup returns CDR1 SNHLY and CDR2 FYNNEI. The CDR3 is CASSGDRDNQPQHF. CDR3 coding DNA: TGTGCCAGCAGTGGGGACAGGGATAATCAGCCCCAGCATTTT.

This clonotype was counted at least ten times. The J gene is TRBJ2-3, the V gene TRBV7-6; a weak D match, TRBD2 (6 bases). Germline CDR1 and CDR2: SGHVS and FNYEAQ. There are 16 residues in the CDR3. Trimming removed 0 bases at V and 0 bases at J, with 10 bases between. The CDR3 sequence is CASSLASAGSTDTQYF. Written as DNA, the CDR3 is TGTGCCAGCAGCTTAGCATCGGCGGGGAGCACAGATACGCAGTATTTT. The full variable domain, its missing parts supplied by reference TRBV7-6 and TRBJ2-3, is GAGVSQSPRYKVTKRGQDVALRCDPISGHVSLYWYRQALGQGPEFLTYFNYEAQQDKSGLPNDRFSAERPEGSISTLTIQRTEQRDSAMYRCASSLASAGSTDTQYFGPGTRLTVL.

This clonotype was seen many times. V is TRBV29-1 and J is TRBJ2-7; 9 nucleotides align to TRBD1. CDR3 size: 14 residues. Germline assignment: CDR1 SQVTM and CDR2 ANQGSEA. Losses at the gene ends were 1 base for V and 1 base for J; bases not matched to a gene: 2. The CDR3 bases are TGCAGCGTTGAAGGGACAGGGGTATCCTACGAGCAGTACTTC. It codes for CSVEGTGVSYEQYF.

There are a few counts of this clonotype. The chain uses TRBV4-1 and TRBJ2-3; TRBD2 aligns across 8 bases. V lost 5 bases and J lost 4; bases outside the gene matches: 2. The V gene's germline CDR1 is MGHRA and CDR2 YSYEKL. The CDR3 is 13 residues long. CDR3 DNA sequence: TGCGCCAGCAGCAAGACTAGCGCAGATACGCAGTATTTT. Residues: CASSKTSADTQYF.

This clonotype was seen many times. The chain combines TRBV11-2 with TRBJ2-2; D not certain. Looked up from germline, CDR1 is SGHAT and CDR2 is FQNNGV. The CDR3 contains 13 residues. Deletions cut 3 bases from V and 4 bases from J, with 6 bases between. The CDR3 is CASSFFGTGELFF. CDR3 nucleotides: TGTGCCAGCAGCTTCTTCGGCACCGGGGAGCTGTTTTTT.

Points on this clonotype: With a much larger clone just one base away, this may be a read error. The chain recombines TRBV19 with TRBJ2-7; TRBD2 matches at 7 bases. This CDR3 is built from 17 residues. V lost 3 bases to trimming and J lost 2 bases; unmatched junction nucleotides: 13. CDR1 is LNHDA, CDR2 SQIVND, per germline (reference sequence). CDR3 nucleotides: TGTGCCAGTAGTATTTACGGGGGGAGACCGGCCACCTACGAGCAGTACTTC. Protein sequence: CASSIYGGRPATYEQYF. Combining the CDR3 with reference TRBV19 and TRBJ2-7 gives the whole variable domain DGGITQSPKYLFRKEGQNVTLSCEQNLNHDAMYWYRQDPGQGLRLIYYSQIVNDFQKGDIAEGYSVSREKKESFPLTVTSAQKNPTAFYLCASSIYGGRPATYEQYFGPGTRLTVT.

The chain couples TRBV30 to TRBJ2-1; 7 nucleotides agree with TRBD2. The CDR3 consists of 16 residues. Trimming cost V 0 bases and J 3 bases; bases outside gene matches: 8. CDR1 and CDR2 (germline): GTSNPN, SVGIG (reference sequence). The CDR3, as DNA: TGTGCCTGGAGTGTTGCGGGGGACCGACTCTACAATGAGCAGTTCTTC. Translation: CAWSVAGDRLYNEQFF.

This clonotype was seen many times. The CDR3: CASSLGLAGGGSYNEQFF. DNA for the CDR3: TGTGCCAGCAGTTTAGGGCTAGCGGGAGGAGGGTCCTACAATGAGCAGTTCTTC. This chain uses TRBV12-3 or TRBV12-4 with TRBJ2-1; 11 bases match TRBD2. The CDR3 totals 18 residues. Losses at the gene ends were 1 base for V and 1 base for J; bases not matched to a gene: 6.

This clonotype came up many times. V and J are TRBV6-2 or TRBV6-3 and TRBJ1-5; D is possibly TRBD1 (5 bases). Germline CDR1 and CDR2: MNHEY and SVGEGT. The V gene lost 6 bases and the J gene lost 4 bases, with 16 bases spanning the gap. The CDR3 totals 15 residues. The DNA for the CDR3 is TGTGCCAGCAGACCCCTCGGACAATTAAATCAGCCCCAGCATTTT. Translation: CASRPLGQLNQPQHF.

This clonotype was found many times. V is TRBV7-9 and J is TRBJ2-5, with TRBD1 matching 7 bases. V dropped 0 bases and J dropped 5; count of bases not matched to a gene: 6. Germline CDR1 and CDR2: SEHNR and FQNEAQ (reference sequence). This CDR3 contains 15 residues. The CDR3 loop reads CASSLARKGAETQYF. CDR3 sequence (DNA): TGTGCCAGCAGCTTAGCCCGGAAGGGGGCTGAGACCCAGTACTTC.

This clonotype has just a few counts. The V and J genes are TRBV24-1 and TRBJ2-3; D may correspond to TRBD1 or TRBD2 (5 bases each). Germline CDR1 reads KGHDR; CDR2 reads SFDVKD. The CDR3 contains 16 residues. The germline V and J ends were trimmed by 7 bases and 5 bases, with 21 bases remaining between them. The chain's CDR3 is CATRPSRDASIDTQYF. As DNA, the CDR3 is TGTGCCACCAGGCCCTCTCGGGACGCGTCGATAGATACGCAGTATTTT.

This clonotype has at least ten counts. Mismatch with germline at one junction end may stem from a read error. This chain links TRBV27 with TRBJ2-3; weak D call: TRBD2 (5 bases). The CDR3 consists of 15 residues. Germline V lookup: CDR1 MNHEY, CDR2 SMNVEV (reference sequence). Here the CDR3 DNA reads TGTGCCAGCACCCCCGGCGGACCTAGCACAGATGCGCAGTATTTT. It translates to CASTPGGPSTDAQYF.

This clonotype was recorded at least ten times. The CDR3 bases are TGTGCCAGCACCCTCGCTACCGTAGTGAACACTGAAGCTTTCTTT. Its translation is CASTLATVVNTEAFF. The chain employs TRBV12-3 or TRBV12-4 and TRBJ1-1; no definite D call. The germline V and J ends were trimmed by 7 bases and 0 bases, with 15 bases remaining between them. The CDR3 contains 15 residues.

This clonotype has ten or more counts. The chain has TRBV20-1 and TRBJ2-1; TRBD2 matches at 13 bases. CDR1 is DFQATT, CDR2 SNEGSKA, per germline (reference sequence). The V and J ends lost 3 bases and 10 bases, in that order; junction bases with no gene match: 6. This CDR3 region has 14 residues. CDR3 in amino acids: CSASTSGRAGEQFF. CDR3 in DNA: TGCAGTGCTAGCACTAGCGGGAGGGCCGGGGAGCAGTTCTTC.

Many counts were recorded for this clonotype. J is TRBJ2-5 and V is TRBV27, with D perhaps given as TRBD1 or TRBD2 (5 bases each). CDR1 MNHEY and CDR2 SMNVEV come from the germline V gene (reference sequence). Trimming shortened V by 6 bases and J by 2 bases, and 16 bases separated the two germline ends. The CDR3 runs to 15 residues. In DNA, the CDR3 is TGTGCCAGCAGCCAAACCGGGACCCTACAAGAGACCCAGTACTTC. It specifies CASSQTGTLQETQYF.

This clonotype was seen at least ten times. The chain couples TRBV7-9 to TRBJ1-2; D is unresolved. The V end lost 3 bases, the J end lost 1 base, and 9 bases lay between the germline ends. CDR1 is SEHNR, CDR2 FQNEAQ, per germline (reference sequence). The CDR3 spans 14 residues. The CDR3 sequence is CASSFSPINYGYTF. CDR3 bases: TGTGCCAGCAGCTTTTCGCCGATTAACTATGGCTACACCTTC.

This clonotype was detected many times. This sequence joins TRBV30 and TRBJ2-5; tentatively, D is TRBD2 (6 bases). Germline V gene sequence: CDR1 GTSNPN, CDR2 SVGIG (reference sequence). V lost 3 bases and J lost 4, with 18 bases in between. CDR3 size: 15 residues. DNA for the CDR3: TGTGCCTGGAGCCCGACCGGGACCGGGGGAGAGACCCAGTACTTC. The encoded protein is CAWSPTGTGGETQYF.